This T cell receptor beta chain was profiled in a study of cytomegalovirus exposure and HLA in healthy donors. Study context: HLA-typed donors were the source of approximately 80 million unique TCRs, which an early data release held. Study-wide results and caveats: Cytomegalovirus-associated TCR beta chains were listed, numbering 150 to 200.

With 60 Vbeta and 13 Jbeta primers, the PCR was carried out. Data came from immunoSEQ multiplex PCR; TCRdb stores just in-frame clones and leaves some out. The sample carries some 170,000 clones, under 80% recorded once. Germline assignment: CDR1 MNHEY and CDR2 SVGAGI. This CDR3 contains 16 residues. V was shortened by 0 bases and J by 0 bases, with 10 bases between the two germline ends. Among the donors, all were healthy bone marrow donors. A note on this clone: What it binds is not known.

Input material: PBMCs. The V gene is TRBV6-5, the J gene TRBJ2-3, with D unresolved. This receptor was identified in a human donor in good health. The CDR3 coding sequence is TGTGCCAGCAGTTACTCGGTCGCGGCTAGCACAGATACGCAGTATTTT. Translating it yields CASSYSVAASTDTQYF.